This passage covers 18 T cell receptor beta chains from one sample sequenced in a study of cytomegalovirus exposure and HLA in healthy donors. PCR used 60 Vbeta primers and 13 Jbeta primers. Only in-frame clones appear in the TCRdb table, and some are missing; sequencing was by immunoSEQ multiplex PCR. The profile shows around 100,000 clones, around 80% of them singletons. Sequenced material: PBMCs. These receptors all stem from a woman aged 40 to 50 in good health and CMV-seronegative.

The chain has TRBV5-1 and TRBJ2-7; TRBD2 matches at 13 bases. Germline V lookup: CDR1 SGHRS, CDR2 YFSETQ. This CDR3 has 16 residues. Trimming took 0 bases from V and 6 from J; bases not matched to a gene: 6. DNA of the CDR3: TGCGCCAGCAGCTTGGGGGGGACTAGCGGGACGGTCGAGCAGTACTTC. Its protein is CASSLGGTSGTVEQYF. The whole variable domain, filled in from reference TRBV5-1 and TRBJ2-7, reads KAGVTQTPRYLIKTRGQQVTLSCSPISGHRSVSWYQQTPGQGLQFLFEYFSETQRNKGNFPGRFSGRQFSNSRSEMNVSTLELGDSALYLCASSLGGTSGTVEQYFGPGTRLTVT.

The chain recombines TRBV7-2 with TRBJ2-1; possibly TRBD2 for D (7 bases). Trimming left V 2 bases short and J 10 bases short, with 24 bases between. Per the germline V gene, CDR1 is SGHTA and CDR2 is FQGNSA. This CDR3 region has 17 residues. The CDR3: CASSLRVGAGASGEQFF. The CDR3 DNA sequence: TGTGCCAGCAGCTTACGAGTGGGGGCCGGTGCTAGCGGCGAGCAGTTCTTC.

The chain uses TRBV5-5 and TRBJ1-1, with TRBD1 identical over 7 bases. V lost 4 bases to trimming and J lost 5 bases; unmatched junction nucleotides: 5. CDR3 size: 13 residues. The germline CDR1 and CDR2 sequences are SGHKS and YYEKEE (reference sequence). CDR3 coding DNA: TGTGCCAGCAGCCCCAGGGGGTTGACTGAAGCTTTCTTT. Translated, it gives CASSPRGLTEAFF.

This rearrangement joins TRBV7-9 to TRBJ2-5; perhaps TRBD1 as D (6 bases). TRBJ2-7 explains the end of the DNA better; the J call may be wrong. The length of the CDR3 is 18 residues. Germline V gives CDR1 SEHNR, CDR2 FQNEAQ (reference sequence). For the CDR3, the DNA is TGTGCCAGCAGCTTAATGGGGGACACCGAAACCCTCTCCTACGAGCAGTACTTC. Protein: CASSLMGDTETLSYEQYF.

This CDR3 is CASSLTFKNTEAFF. The CDR3 coding sequence is TGTGCCAGCAGCTTAACTTTTAAGAACACTGAAGCTTTCTTT. The chain couples TRBV7-9 to TRBJ1-1; D is ambiguous. The germline CDR1 and CDR2 sequences are SEHNR and FQNEAQ (reference sequence). Trimming shortened V by 2 bases and J by 1 base, and 8 bases separated the two germline ends. CDR3 length: 14 amino acids.

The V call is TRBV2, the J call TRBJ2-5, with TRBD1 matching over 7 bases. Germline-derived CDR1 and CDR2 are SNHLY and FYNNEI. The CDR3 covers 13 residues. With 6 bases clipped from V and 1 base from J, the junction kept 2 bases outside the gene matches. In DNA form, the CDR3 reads TGTGCCAGCAGAGGGGACAGCCAAGAGACCCAGTACTTC. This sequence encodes CASRGDSQETQYF.

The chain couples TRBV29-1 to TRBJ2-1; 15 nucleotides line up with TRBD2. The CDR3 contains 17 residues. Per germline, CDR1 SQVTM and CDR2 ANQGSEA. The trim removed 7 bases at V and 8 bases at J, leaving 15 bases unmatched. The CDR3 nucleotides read TGCAGCGGTGCGGGACCGTTGGGACTAGCGGGAGGCGATGAGCAGTTCTTC. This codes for CSGAGPLGLAGGDEQFF.

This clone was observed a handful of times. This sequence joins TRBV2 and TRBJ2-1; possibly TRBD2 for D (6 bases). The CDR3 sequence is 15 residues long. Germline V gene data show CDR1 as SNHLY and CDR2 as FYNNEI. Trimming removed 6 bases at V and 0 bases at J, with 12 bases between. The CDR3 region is CASRRAGSSYNEQFF. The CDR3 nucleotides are TGTGCCAGCAGAAGAGCGGGCAGCTCCTACAATGAGCAGTTCTTC.

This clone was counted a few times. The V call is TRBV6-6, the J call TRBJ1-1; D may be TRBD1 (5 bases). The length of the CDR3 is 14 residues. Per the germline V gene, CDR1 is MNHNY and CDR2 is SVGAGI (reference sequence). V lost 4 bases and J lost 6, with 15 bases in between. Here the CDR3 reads CASSSTGGAAEAFF. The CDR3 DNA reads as TGTGCCAGCAGTTCTACAGGTGGTGCTGCTGAAGCTTTCTTT.

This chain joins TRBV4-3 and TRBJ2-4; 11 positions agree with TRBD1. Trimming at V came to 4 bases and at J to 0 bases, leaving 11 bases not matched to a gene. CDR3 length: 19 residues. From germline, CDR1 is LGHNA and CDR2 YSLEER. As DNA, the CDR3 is TGCGCCAGCAGCCCGGACTACCTGGACAGGGGGCTAGCCAAAAACATTCAGTACTTC. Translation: CASSPDYLDRGLAKNIQYF.

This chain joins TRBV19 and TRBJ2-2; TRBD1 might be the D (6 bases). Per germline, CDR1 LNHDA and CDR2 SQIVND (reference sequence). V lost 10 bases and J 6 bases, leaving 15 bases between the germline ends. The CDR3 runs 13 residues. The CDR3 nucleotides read TGTGCCACCCTATCCGAGGGGGCCGGGGAGCTGTTTTTT. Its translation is CATLSEGAGELFF.

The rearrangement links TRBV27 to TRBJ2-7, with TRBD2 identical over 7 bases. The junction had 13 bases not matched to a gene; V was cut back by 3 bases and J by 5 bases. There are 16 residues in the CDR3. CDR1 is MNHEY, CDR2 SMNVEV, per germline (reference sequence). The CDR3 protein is CASSFIGVGGGDEQYF. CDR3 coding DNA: TGTGCCAGCAGTTTTATCGGGGTTGGGGGAGGGGACGAGCAGTACTTC.

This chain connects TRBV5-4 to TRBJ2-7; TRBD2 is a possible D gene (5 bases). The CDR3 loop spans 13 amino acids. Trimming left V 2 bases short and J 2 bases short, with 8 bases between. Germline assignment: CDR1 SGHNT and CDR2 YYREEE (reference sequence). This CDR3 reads CASSLEGPYEQYF. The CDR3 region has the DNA TGTGCCAGCAGCTTAGAGGGCCCCTACGAGCAGTACTTC.

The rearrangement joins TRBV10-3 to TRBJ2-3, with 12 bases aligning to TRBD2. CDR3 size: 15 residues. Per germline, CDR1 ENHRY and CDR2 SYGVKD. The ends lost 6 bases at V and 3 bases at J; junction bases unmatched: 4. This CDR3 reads CAIRQTSGRTDTQYF. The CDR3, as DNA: TGTGCCATCAGACAGACTAGCGGGAGAACAGATACGCAGTATTTT.

The CDR3 region has the DNA TGCGCCAGCAGACAGACAGGGGGCTTATACAATGAGCAGTTCTTC. Translating it yields CASRQTGGLYNEQFF. V and J are TRBV5-1 and TRBJ2-1, with 10 nucleotides matching TRBD1. Germline CDR1 is SGHRS and CDR2 is YFSETQ. This CDR3 spans 15 amino acids. V lost 5 bases and J lost 4; bases outside the gene matches: 6.

The CDR3 is CASSQEAGLRFTDTQYF. The CDR3 nucleotides read TGCGCCAGCAGCCAAGAAGCAGGCCTTAGGTTCACAGATACGCAGTATTTT. The rearrangement links TRBV4-3 to TRBJ2-3; D unresolved. The V end was cut by 0 bases, the J end by 2 bases, with 15 bases between. Germline V lookup: CDR1 LGHNA, CDR2 YSLEER. This CDR3 region has 17 residues.

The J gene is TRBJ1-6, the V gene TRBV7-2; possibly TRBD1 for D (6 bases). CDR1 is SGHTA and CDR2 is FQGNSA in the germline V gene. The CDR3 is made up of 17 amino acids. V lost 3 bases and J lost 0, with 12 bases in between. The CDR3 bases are TGTGCCAGCAGCTTGGGGACACTGAGCTCCTATAATTCACCCCTCCACTTT. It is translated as CASSLGTLSSYNSPLHF.

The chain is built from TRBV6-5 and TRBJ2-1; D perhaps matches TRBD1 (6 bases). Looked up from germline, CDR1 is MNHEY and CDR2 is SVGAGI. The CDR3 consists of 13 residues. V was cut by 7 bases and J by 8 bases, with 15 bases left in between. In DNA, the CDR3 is TGTGCCAGCACCCTGGGGGCTATGGATGAGCAGTTCTTC. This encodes CASTLGAMDEQFF.